This TCR beta chain was documented in a study of Ad26.COV2.S vaccination and SARS-CoV-2 variants. Study-level background: Participant was drawn from the COV1001 Ad26.COV2.S trial arm.

The table came from immunoSEQ multiplex PCR; TCRdb's copy has only in-frame clones and leaves some out. Seen here are approximately 280,000 clones, approximately 87% observed once, and the top ten hold about 3.6%. This clone occurred once. The antigen remains unidentified. The CDR3 consists of 13 residues. The germline V gene has CDR1 SNHLY and CDR2 FYNNEI. V was trimmed by 6 bases and J by 1 base, leaving 9 bases between them. Whole-study results and caveats: Those who received the vaccine showed greater spike-specific TCR breadth than those given placebo.

Documented treatment: about 20 received Ad26.COV2.S at low or high dose, single or two shots; roughly five received placebo; per-sample allocation not given. Day 63 following the first vaccine or placebo injection was when the samples were taken. This receptor was identified in a person aged 18-65 years who received the Ad26.COV2.S COVID-19 vaccine or a placebo. The source was peripheral blood, collected in a trial of Ad26.COV2.S vaccine versus placebo. The chain joins TRBV2 to TRBJ1-1; no definite D call. The CDR3, as DNA: TGTGCCAGCAGGTATTCGGAGAACACTGAAGCTTTCTTT. Its protein is CASRYSENTEAFF.